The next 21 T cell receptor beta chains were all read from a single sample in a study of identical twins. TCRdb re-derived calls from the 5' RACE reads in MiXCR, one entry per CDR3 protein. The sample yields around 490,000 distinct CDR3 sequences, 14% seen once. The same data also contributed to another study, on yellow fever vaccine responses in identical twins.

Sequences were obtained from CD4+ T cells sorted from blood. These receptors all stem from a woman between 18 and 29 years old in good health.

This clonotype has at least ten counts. CDR3 loop: CASSPDSRGVSPLHF. For the CDR3, the DNA is TGCGCCAGCAGCCCGGACAGTAGGGGAGTTTCACCCCTCCACTTT. The chain has TRBV5-1 and TRBJ1-6, with D possibly being TRBD1 (6 bases). Trimming pared 4 bases from V and 9 bases from J, leaving 17 bases between. The length of the CDR3 is 15 residues. CDR1 is SGHRS, CDR2 YFSETQ, per germline. Using reference TRBV5-1 and TRBJ1-6 for the parts outside the CDR3, the full variable domain is KAGVTQTPRYLIKTRGQQVTLSCSPISGHRSVSWYQQTPGQGLQFLFEYFSETQRNKGNFPGRFSGRQFSNSRSEMNVSTLELGDSALYLCASSPDSRGVSPLHFGNGTRLTVT.

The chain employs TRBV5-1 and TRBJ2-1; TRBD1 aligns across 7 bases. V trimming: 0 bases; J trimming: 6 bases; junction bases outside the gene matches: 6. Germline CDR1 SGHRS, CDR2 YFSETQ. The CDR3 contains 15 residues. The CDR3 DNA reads TGCGCCAGCAGCTTGGTTTCAGGGGGAAGCAATGAGCAGTTCTTC. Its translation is CASSLVSGGSNEQFF.

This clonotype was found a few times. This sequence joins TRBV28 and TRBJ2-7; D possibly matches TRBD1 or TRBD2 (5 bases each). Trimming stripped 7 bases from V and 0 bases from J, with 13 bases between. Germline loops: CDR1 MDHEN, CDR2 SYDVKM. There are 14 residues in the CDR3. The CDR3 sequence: CASTGALGSYEQYF. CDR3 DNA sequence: TGTGCCAGCACCGGGGCCCTGGGCTCCTACGAGCAGTACTTC.

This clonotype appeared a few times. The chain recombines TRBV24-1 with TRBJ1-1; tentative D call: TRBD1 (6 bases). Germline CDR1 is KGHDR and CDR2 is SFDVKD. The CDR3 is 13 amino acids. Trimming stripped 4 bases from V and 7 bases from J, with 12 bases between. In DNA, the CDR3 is TGTGCCACCAGTGACCCGAACAGGGATGAAGCTTTCTTT. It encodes CATSDPNRDEAFF.

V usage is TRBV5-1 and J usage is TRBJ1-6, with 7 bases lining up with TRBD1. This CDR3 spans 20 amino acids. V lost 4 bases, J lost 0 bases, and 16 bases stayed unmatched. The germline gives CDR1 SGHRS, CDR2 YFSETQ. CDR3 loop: CASSAAKPGQLDSYNSPLHF. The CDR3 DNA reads TGCGCCAGCAGCGCCGCAAAACCGGGACAGCTCGACTCCTATAATTCACCCCTCCACTTT.

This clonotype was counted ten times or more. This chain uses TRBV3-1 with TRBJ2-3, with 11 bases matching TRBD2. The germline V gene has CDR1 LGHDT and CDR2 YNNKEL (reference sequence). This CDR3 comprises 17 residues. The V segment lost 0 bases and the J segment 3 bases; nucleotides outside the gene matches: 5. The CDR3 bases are TGTGCCAGCAGCCAAGACAGTAGCGGGAGGGCGACAGATACGCAGTATTTT. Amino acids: CASSQDSSGRATDTQYF.

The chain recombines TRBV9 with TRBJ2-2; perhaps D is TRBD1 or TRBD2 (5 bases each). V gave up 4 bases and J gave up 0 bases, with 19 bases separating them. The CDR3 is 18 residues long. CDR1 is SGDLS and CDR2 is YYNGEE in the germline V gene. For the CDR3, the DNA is TGTGCCAGCAGCTTGGGACGTGGCAGTCGAACGAACACCGGGGAGCTGTTTTTT. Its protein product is CASSLGRGSRTNTGELFF.

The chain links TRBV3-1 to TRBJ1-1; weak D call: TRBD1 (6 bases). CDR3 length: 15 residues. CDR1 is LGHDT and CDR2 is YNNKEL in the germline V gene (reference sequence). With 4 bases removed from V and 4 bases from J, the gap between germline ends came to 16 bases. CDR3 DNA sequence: TGTGCCAGCAGCCCACCGAGGGGGGGAGGCACTGAAGCTTTCTTT. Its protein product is CASSPPRGGGTEAFF.

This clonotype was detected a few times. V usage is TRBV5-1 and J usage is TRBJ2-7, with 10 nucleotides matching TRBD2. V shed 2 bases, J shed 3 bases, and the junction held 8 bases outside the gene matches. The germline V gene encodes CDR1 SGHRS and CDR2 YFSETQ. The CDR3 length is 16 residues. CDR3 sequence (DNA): TGCGCCAGCAGCTTAGGTGGACTAGCGGCCCACTACGAGCAGTACTTC. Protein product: CASSLGGLAAHYEQYF.

The CDR3 loop reads CASARQSSYNSPLHF. As DNA, the CDR3 is TGTGCCTCAGCCAGGCAGAGCTCCTATAATTCACCCCTCCACTTT. The V call is TRBV28, the J call TRBJ1-6; D unresolved. The germline V and J ends were trimmed by 11 bases and 0 bases, with 14 bases remaining between them. There are 15 residues in the CDR3. Per germline, CDR1 MDHEN and CDR2 SYDVKM.

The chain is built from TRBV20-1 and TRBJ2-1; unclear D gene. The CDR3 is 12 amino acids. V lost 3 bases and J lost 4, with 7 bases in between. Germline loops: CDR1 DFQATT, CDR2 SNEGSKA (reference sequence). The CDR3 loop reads CSARGRYNEQFF. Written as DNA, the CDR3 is TGCAGTGCTAGGGGTCGGTACAATGAGCAGTTCTTC.

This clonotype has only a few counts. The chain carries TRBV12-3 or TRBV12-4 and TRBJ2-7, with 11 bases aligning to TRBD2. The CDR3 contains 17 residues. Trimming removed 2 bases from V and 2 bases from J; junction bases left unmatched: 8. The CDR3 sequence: CASSLYVGGLAAYEQYF. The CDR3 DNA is TGTGCCAGCAGTTTATATGTAGGGGGACTAGCGGCCTACGAGCAGTACTTC.

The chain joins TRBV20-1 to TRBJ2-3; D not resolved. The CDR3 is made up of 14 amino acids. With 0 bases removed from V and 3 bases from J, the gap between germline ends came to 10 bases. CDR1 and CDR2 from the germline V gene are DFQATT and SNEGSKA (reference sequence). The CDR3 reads CSARDPVSTDTQYF. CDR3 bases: TGCAGTGCTAGAGATCCAGTTTCGACAGATACGCAGTATTTT.

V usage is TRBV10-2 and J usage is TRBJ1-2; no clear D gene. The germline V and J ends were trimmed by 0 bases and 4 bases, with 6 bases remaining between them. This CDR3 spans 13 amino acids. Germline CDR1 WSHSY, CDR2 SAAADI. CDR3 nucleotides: TGCGCCAGCAGTGAGTCGTATACCTATGGCTACACCTTC. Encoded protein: CASSESYTYGYTF.

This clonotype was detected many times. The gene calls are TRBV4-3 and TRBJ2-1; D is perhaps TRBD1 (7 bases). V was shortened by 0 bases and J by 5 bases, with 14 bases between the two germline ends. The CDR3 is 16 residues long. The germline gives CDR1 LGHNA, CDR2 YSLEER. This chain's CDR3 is CASSQDPQGGNNEQFF. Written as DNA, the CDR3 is TGCGCCAGCAGCCAAGATCCCCAGGGGGGAAACAATGAGCAGTTCTTC.

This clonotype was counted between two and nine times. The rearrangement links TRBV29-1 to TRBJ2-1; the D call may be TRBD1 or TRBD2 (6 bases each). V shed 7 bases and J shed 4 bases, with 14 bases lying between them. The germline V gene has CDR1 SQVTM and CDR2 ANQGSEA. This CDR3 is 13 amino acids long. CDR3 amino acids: CSGARGGYNEQFF. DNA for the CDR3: TGCAGCGGGGCCAGGGGAGGATACAATGAGCAGTTCTTC.

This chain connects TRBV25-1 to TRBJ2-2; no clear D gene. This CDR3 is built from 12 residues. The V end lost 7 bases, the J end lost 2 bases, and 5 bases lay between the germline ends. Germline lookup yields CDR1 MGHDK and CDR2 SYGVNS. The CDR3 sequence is CASNGNTGELFF. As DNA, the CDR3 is TGTGCCAGCAACGGCAACACCGGGGAGCTGTTTTTT.

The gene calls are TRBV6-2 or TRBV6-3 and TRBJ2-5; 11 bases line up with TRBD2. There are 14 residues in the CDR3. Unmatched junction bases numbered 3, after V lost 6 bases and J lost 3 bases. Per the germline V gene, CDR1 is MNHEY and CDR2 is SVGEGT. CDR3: CASRLTSGEETQYF. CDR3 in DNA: TGTGCCAGCAGGCTGACTAGCGGGGAAGAGACCCAGTACTTC.

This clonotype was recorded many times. In nucleotides, the CDR3 is TGCAGTGCTAGAGATCGATTCAGCCTTGAGCAGTTCTTC. Residues: CSARDRFSLEQFF. The chain combines TRBV20-1 with TRBJ2-1; the D is unclear. CDR1 DFQATT and CDR2 SNEGSKA come from the germline V gene (reference sequence). The CDR3 extends over 13 amino acids. Trimming pared 0 bases from V and 9 bases from J, leaving 12 bases between.

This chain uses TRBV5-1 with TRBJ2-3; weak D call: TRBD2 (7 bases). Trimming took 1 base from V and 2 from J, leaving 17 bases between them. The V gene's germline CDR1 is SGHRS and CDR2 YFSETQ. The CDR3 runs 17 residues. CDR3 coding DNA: TGCGCCAGCAGCTTGAAGAAGGGGGGGCTTACCACAGATACGCAGTATTTT. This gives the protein CASSLKKGGLTTDTQYF.

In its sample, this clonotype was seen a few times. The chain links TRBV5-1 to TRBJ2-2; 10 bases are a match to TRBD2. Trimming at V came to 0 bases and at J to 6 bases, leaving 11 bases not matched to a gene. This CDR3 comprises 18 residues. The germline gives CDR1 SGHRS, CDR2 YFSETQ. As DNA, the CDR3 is TGCGCCAGCAGCTTGGCCCTCAGCGGGGGGGTTCTCGCCGGGGAGCTGTTTTTT. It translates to CASSLALSGGVLAGELFF.